Listed below are T cell receptor beta chains from one sample, sequenced in a study of blood T cell repertoires in COVID-19. This table comes from immunoSEQ multiplex PCR, and its TCRdb copy is limited to in-frame clones, with some not included. Among some 490,000 clones, about 85% were seen once, and the ten largest hold approximately 8%. Material for sequencing was PBMCs or T cells enriched from blood (not recorded which). These receptor sequences come from a woman between 55 and 75 years old who had recovered from COVID-19. Each CDR3 is given with its conserved first and last residue. The order of the fields is V gene, clone size, J gene, D gene, CDR3 DNA, CDR3 protein. The D gene is left open where the match is weak. Part of the rows lack a size; the others show once, few, many or a class for expanded clones.

TRBV4-2,NA,TRBJ1-2,TRBD1,TGTGCCAGCAGCCAAGATATACAGGGGATTCCCTATGGCTACACCTTC,CASSQDIQGIPYGYTF
TRBV5-1,NA,TRBJ2-1,NA,TGCGCCAGCAGCTTATCACTCGATGAGCAGTTCTTC,CASSLSLDEQFF
TRBV29-1,NA,TRBJ1-2,TRBD1,TGCAGCGTCTTCCGGACAGGGGGGTTATACACCTTC,CSVFRTGGLYTF
TRBV5-1,NA,TRBJ1-4,NA,TGCGCCAGCAGCGACAAGTTAACTAATGAAAAACTGTTTTTT,CASSDKLTNEKLFF
TRBV28,once,TRBJ1-3,NA,TGTGCCAGCAGTTACACAAACACCATATATTTT,CASSYTNTIYF
TRBV2,NA,TRBJ1-4,TRBD1,TGTGCCAGCAGTGGACAGGGGACGGGAGAAAAACTGTTTTTT,CASSGQGTGEKLFF
TRBV6-5,NA,TRBJ2-5,NA,TGTGCCAGCAGGGAGGAGCGGAGAGCGGGTACCCAGTACTTC,CASREERRAGTQYF
TRBV7-8,NA,TRBJ1-6,TRBD1,TGTGCCAGCAGCCTCATTAGACAGGGTGATTCACCCCTCCACTTT,CASSLIRQGDSPLHF
TRBV3-1/TRBV3-2,NA,TRBJ1-4,NA,TGTGCCAGCAGCCGCGGGGGTGGTGAAAAACTGTTTTTT,CASSRGGGEKLFF
TRBV5-4,NA,TRBJ2-7,NA,TGTGCCCTCGACAGGCCCCCCTACGAGCAGTACTTC,CALDRPPYEQYF
TRBV5-1,NA,TRBJ2-2,TRBD1,TGCGCCAGCAGCTGGGACCGGGACAGCGGATTAAACACCGGGGAGCTGTTTTTT,CASSWDRDSGLNTGELFF
TRBV2,NA,TRBJ2-1,NA,TGTGCCAGCAGTGGACAGGGAGGCTCCTACAATGAGCAGTTCTTC,CASSGQGGSYNEQFF
TRBV30,NA,TRBJ2-2,TRBD2,TGTGCCTGGAGTACCCGGGCGGGAGGGAACACCGGGGAGCTGTTTTTT,CAWSTRAGGNTGELFF
TRBV7-9,NA,TRBJ2-2,NA,TGTGCCACCTTTCTCGACAGGTCTGGTTCAGGGGAGCTGTTTTTT,CATFLDRSGSGELFF
TRBV5-1,NA,TRBJ1-2,NA,TGCGCCAGCAGCTTGGAGGCACACCAGGGCGGCTACACCTTC,CASSLEAHQGGYTF
TRBV10-2,NA,TRBJ1-6,TRBD1,TGCGCCAGCAGGGGACAGGGGACAGAATCACCCCTCCACTTT,CASRGQGTESPLHF
TRBV18,once,TRBJ2-1,TRBD2,TGTGCCAGCTCACCCCCCAGCGGGGGGCCGGTAAATGAGCAGTTCTTC,CASSPPSGGPVNEQFF
TRBV23-1,NA,TRBJ1-3,TRBD1,TGCGCCAGCAGTTTAAGGGGGCAGACTAGCGTCGTCACCATATATTTT,CASSLRGQTSVVTIYF
TRBV5-1,NA,TRBJ2-3,NA,TGCGCCAGCAGCTTGGCCAAAATAGGAGGCATGGATACGCAGTATTTT,CASSLAKIGGMDTQYF
TRBV6-5,NA,TRBJ2-5,NA,TGTGCCAGCAGGCACTCACTAGAGACCCAGTACTTC,CASRHSLETQYF
TRBV2,few,TRBJ2-1,TRBD2,TGTGCCAGCAGTGAAGTACCCCAGGGAGGGGATGAGCAGTTCTTC,CASSEVPQGGDEQFF
TRBV12-3/TRBV12-4,NA,TRBJ1-1,NA,TGTGCCAGCAGTTTTGGGGGGGGAAGGACTTTCTTT,CASSFGGGRTFF
TRBV18,NA,TRBJ1-6,TRBD1,TGTGCCAGCTCACTAACGACAGGGATCAATAATTCACCCCTCCACTTT,CASSLTTGINNSPLHF
TRBV6-5,NA,TRBJ1-1,NA,TGTGCCAGCCAAAGGGGTGGAAGGGACACTGAAGCTTTCTTT,CASQRGGRDTEAFF
TRBV18,NA,TRBJ2-7,TRBD1,TGTGCCAGCTCAGCCGGGACAGGACAGACCTACGAGCAGTACTTC,CASSAGTGQTYEQYF
TRBV4-1,NA,TRBJ1-5,NA,TGCGCCAGCAGCCAAGATAACGGGGGGAACAATCAGCCCCAGCATTTT,CASSQDNGGNNQPQHF
TRBV6-5,NA,TRBJ2-1,NA,TGTGCCAGCAGCCCACGCGCCAATGAGCAGTTCTTC,CASSPRANEQFF
TRBV9,once,TRBJ2-2,NA,TGTGCCAGCAGCGTAGAGGCAGGGTACACCGGGGAGCTGTTTTTT,CASSVEAGYTGELFF
TRBV20-1,NA,TRBJ2-1,NA,TGCAGTGCTGGTGTAAATGAGCAGTTCTTC,CSAGVNEQFF
TRBV6-5,NA,TRBJ2-2,NA,TGTGCCAGCAGTTCTGGACTCAGCGGGGAGCTGTTTTTT,CASSSGLSGELFF
TRBV7-9,NA,TRBJ1-5,NA,TGTGCCAGCAGCTTTGCCCCAGCGGGTCAGCCCCAGCATTTT,CASSFAPAGQPQHF
TRBV5-1,NA,TRBJ1-1,NA,TGCGCCAGCAGCTTGGATCGCAGTCTGAACACTGAAGCTTTCTTT,CASSLDRSLNTEAFF
TRBV7-2,NA,TRBJ1-5,TRBD1,TGTGCCAGCAGCTTAGGGGGGACAGACAATCAGCCCCAGCATTTT,CASSLGGTDNQPQHF
TRBV2,once,TRBJ2-1,NA,TGTGCCAGCAAGAGCGGCATCTACAATGAGCAGTTCTTC,CASKSGIYNEQFF
TRBV4-1,many,TRBJ1-6,NA,TGCGCCAGCAGCCGCTCCGGGACAAGGGGGTCACCCCTCCACTTT,CASSRSGTRGSPLHF
TRBV6-5,once,TRBJ1-2,NA,TGTGCCAGCAGTTCCGTCCCCTATGGCTACACCTTC,CASSSVPYGYTF
TRBV15,once,TRBJ1-3,NA,TGTGCCACCGCACCCGGGAGATTCTCTGGAAACACCATATATTTT,CATAPGRFSGNTIYF
TRBV5-1,NA,TRBJ1-4,TRBD1,TGCGCCAGCAGCTTCAACAGGGGTGGCGAAAAACTGTTTTTT,CASSFNRGGEKLFF
TRBV6-4,NA,TRBJ1-4,TRBD1,TGTGCCACCCCCGGGGAGACAGGGGCCCGGGAAAAACTGTTTTTT,CATPGETGAREKLFF
TRBV6-5,NA,TRBJ2-3,TRBD2,TGTGCCAGCATTAAGGGACTAGTTGATACGCAGTATTTT,CASIKGLVDTQYF